These 23 T cell receptor beta chains came from one sample sequenced in a study of metastatic and nonmetastatic thyroid tumors. Until they underwent thyroid surgery, no patient had received any treatment. TCRdb re-called the PCR reads via MiXCR. The repertoire consists of around 34,000 clones, with approximately 16% occurring once and the leading ten covering about 19%. The sample taken for sequencing was blood. The source is a male donor with papillary thyroid cancer or a benign thyroid nodule (not recorded which). Some clones in this sample may be carry-over from other donors' samples.

The genes are TRBV12-3 or TRBV12-4 and TRBJ2-1, with 7 bases lining up with TRBD1. With V trimmed by 6 bases and J by 5 bases, 10 bases remained unmatched. The CDR3 sequence is 15 residues long. CDR3 nucleotide sequence: TGTGCCAGCAGCTCCGGGACAGCTAGGAACAATGAGCAGTTCTTC. This codes for CASSSGTARNNEQFF.

This clone was detected many times. The chain has TRBV6-4 and TRBJ2-5, with a possible D match to TRBD1 (7 bases). With 4 bases removed from V and 2 bases from J, the gap between germline ends came to 14 bases. CDR3 length: 15 amino acids. Germline loops: CDR1 MRHNA, CDR2 SNTAGT. CDR3 nucleotide sequence: TGTGCCAGCAGTGCACAACCAGGGGGGCAAGAGACCCAGTACTTC. Amino acid sequence: CASSAQPGGQETQYF.

This clone was detected many times. V usage is TRBV19 and J usage is TRBJ2-3; D is unresolved. The V gene lost 4 bases and the J gene lost 5 bases, with 10 bases spanning the gap. The CDR3 has 13 residues. Germline CDR1 and CDR2: LNHDA and SQIVND (reference sequence). The CDR3 sequence: CASSTALIDTQYF. In DNA, the CDR3 is TGTGCCAGTAGTACCGCATTAATAGATACGCAGTATTTT.

This clone was seen many times. The gene calls are TRBV7-3 and TRBJ2-2; D gene ambiguous. V was cut by 4 bases and J by 1 base, with 7 bases left in between. Germline V gene sequence: CDR1 SGHTA, CDR2 FQGTGA. CDR3 length equals 14 residues. The CDR3 region is CASSSDGNTGELFF. The DNA for the CDR3 is TGTGCCAGCAGCTCGGACGGGAACACCGGGGAGCTGTTTTTT.

This clone was counted at least ten times. This chain connects TRBV6-1 to TRBJ2-1; TRBD1 matches at 8 bases. Germline CDR1 and CDR2: MNHNS and SASEGT. The CDR3 is 14 amino acids. J was trimmed by 8 bases and V by 6 bases; bases with no gene match: 9. Here the CDR3 DNA reads TGTGCCAGCAGCCAGGGGGCCTTGCCTCATGAGCAGTTCTTC. Its protein is CASSQGALPHEQFF.

Concerning this clone: The CDR3 ends on some other residue instead of the conserved phenylalanine or tryptophan, so this is likely a read error. This chain uses TRBV6-1 with TRBJ1-3; a weak D match, TRBD1 (6 bases). Germline V CDR1 and CDR2: MNHNS, SASEGT. This CDR3 comprises 13 residues. The CDR3 loop is CASSPGAGITIYV. For the CDR3, the DNA is TGTGCCAGCAGCCCAGGGGCTGGAATCACCATATATGTT.

The chain recombines TRBV6-5 with TRBJ1-5, with D uncertain. V was clipped by 2 bases and J by 4 bases, with 9 bases between them. CDR1 MNHEY and CDR2 SVGAGI come from the germline V gene. This CDR3 comprises 14 residues. The CDR3: CASSYSGKNQPQHF. CDR3 coding DNA: TGTGCCAGCAGTTACAGTGGTAAAAATCAGCCCCAGCATTTT.

This clone was observed at least ten times. The chain employs TRBV20-1 and TRBJ2-1; 8 nucleotides match TRBD1. After removal of 1 base from V and 5 bases from J, the junction contained 10 bases not matched to a gene. Germline V gene lookup returns CDR1 DFQATT and CDR2 SNEGSKA (reference sequence). This CDR3 is 16 amino acids long. The CDR3 reads CSARGVGRGRNNEQFF. CDR3 DNA sequence: TGCAGTGCTAGAGGGGTGGGCAGGGGGCGTAACAATGAGCAGTTCTTC.

This clone was recorded many times. The genes are TRBV6-2 or TRBV6-3 and TRBJ2-4, with no clear D. V was shortened by 0 bases and J by 9 bases, with 3 bases between the two germline ends. The CDR3 consists of 11 residues. Germline V gives CDR1 MNHEY, CDR2 SVGEGT. CDR3 sequence: CASSYSGIQYF. The CDR3 bases are TGTGCCAGCAGTTACTCAGGCATTCAGTACTTC.

The V call is TRBV28, the J call TRBJ2-7, with 7 nucleotides matching TRBD2. The CDR3 spans 16 residues. Germline CDR1 reads MDHEN; CDR2 reads SYDVKM. J was trimmed by 2 bases and V by 6 bases; bases with no gene match: 13. Written as DNA, the CDR3 is TGTGCCAGCAGCTGGTCCGCTAGCGGCAGCGCCTACGAGCAGTACTTC. It specifies CASSWSASGSAYEQYF.

This clone showed up many times. CDR3 sequence (DNA): TGCGCCAGCAGCCAAGCCCCGGGACTAGCGGGAGGACGGGAGACCCAGTACTTC. It is translated as CASSQAPGLAGGRETQYF. The rearrangement links TRBV4-1 to TRBJ2-5; 15 positions match TRBD2. CDR1 and CDR2 (germline): MGHRA, YSYEKL. This CDR3 has 18 residues. V lost 1 base and J lost 5; bases outside the gene matches: 8.

In this sample, this clone turned up many times. This chain uses TRBV20-1 with TRBJ1-6; 9 nucleotides match TRBD1. Germline V gives CDR1 DFQATT, CDR2 SNEGSKA (reference sequence). This CDR3 region has 15 residues. V gave up 6 bases and J gave up 3 bases; unmatched junction bases: 6. The CDR3 here is CSARGQGFYNSPLHF. The CDR3 DNA reads TGCAGTGCCCGGGGACAGGGTTTCTATAATTCACCCCTCCACTTT.

In regard to this clone: A much more abundant neighbour one base away suggests this may be a read error. The chain is built from TRBV11-3 and TRBJ2-3; 9 bases match TRBD2. CDR3 length equals 15 residues. Germline CDR1 reads SGHNT; CDR2 reads YENEEA. The CDR3 nucleotides read TGTGCCAGCAGCTCCAATTCTTTAGCGGGAGATACGCAATATTTT. Encoded protein: CASSSNSLAGDTQYF.

This clone was seen repeatedly, ten times or more. This chain uses TRBV6-1 with TRBJ2-1; TRBD2 matches at 9 bases. Trimming at V came to 5 bases and at J to 7 bases, leaving 9 bases not matched to a gene. CDR3 length: 15 amino acids. Germline V CDR1 and CDR2: MNHNS, SASEGT. The CDR3 DNA sequence: TGTGCCAGCAGTTCACCGACTGCGGGGGGGAATGAGCAGTTCTTC. It translates to CASSSPTAGGNEQFF.

This clone was detected only a few times. J is TRBJ2-7 and V is TRBV11-2; the D is unclear. This CDR3 region has 14 residues. Trimming left V 1 base short and J 1 base short, with 8 bases between. The germline V gene encodes CDR1 SGHAT and CDR2 FQNNGV. The CDR3 DNA sequence: TGTGCCAGCAGCTTAGGTGGGCCTTCCTACGAGCAGTACTTC. Amino acid sequence: CASSLGGPSYEQYF. Complete variable domain (other parts from reference TRBV11-2 and TRBJ2-7): EAGVAQSPRYKIIEKRQSVAFWCNPISGHATLYWYQQILGQGPKLLIQFQNNGVVDDSQLPKDRFSAERLKGVDSTLKIQPAKLEDSAVYLCASSLGGPSYEQYFGPGTRLTVT.

This clone was seen ten or more times. The chain uses TRBV6-1 and TRBJ2-7, with 12 bases lining up with TRBD2. The V gene's germline CDR1 is MNHNS and CDR2 SASEGT. The CDR3 is made up of 16 amino acids. V lost 6 bases, J lost 4 bases, and 10 bases stayed unmatched. The CDR3: CASRAGLAGNRYEQYF. In nucleotides, the CDR3 is TGTGCCAGCAGAGCAGGACTAGCGGGAAATCGTTACGAGCAGTACTTC.

This clone came up many times. This may be a read error, as it is one base from a much larger clone. Here the CDR3 DNA reads TGTGCCAGCAGTTTCGGGTCCGGCTACAATGAGCAGCTCTTC. Translating it yields CASSFGSGYNEQLF. The chain has TRBV27 and TRBJ2-1; D gene uncertain. CDR1 and CDR2 (germline): MNHEY, SMNVEV (reference sequence). The CDR3 totals 14 residues.

At least ten counts were recorded for this clone. The V gene is TRBV30, the J gene TRBJ1-2, with D possibly being TRBD1 (5 bases). Trimming took off 2 bases at V and 2 bases at J, with 12 bases between the two ends. Per germline, CDR1 GTSNPN and CDR2 SVGIG (reference sequence). The CDR3 sequence is 14 residues long. This CDR3 is CAWSTGTGNYGYTF. The CDR3 nucleotides read TGTGCCTGGAGTACCGGGACTGGCAACTATGGCTACACCTTC.

This clone was seen repeatedly, ten times or more. The J gene is TRBJ2-7, the V gene TRBV2; TRBD1 matches 7 bases. The length of the CDR3 is 16 residues. Germline loops: CDR1 SNHLY, CDR2 FYNNEI. Unmatched junction bases numbered 18, after V lost 7 bases and J lost 6 bases. The CDR3: CASTVQGTVGSSEQYF. The DNA for the CDR3 is TGTGCCAGCACGGTACAGGGGACAGTCGGGTCGAGCGAGCAGTACTTC.

This clone was counted many times. The chain is built from TRBV2 and TRBJ2-1, with TRBD2 matching over 12 bases. CDR1 and CDR2 (germline): SNHLY, FYNNEI. V shed 9 bases, J shed 6 bases, and the junction held 6 bases outside the gene matches. This CDR3 has 14 residues. CDR3 nucleotides: TGTGCCAGTGCCCGACTAGCGGGAGTCAATGAGCAGTTCTTC. Amino acids: CASARLAGVNEQFF.

This clone has ten or more counts. The CDR3 loop reads CASSGQGADTQYF. The CDR3 DNA sequence: TGTGCCAGCAGTGGACAGGGGGCAGATACGCAGTATTTT. The chain joins TRBV2 to TRBJ2-3; 9 nucleotides align to TRBD1. CDR1 is SNHLY, CDR2 FYNNEI, per germline. The CDR3 has 13 amino acids. The V segment lost 4 bases and the J segment 4 bases; nucleotides outside the gene matches: 0.

Note on this clone: Other DNA sequences in this specimen translate into the identical CDR3. The CDR3 protein is CASSLLGTGPGAFF. DNA for the CDR3: TGTGCCAGCAGCTTACTTGGTACCGGCCCAGGAGCTTTCTTT. The genes are TRBV7-2 and TRBJ1-1; D gene uncertain. The CDR3 has 14 amino acids. CDR1 and CDR2 (germline): SGHTA, FQGNSA. V was trimmed by 2 bases and J by 10 bases, leaving 17 bases between them.

This clone occurred many times. The chain uses TRBV20-1 and TRBJ1-2; no clear D. Deletions cut 3 bases from V and 2 bases from J, with 4 bases between. The CDR3 totals 11 residues. Germline V CDR1 and CDR2: DFQATT, SNEGSKA (reference sequence). CDR3 bases: TGCAGTGCTAGTGGCAACTATGGCTACACCTTC. It specifies CSASGNYGYTF.